The rows below give T cell receptor beta chains drawn from one sample of a study of blood T cell repertoires in COVID-19. Profiled with immunoSEQ multiplex PCR; TCRdb holds only in-frame clones, not every one. The sample has 150,000 to 200,000 clones; approximately 94% are singletons. Source material: peripheral blood. Every receptor here comes from a young man with COVID-19, enrolled during active disease. The CDR3 runs from the conserved cysteine through the conserved F or W. Each record gives: clone size, J gene, D gene, V gene, CDR3 protein, CDR3 DNA. D genes are given only for firm matches. Not every row has a clone size; where given, it reads once, few, many or a size class.

clone_size: -
j_call: TRBJ2-7
d_call: -
v_call: TRBV12-3/TRBV12-4
cdr3_aa: CASSLTGSEQYF
cdr3_nt: TGTGCCAGCAGTTTGACAGGTTCCGAGCAGTACTTC

clone_size: -
j_call: TRBJ2-3
d_call: -
v_call: TRBV6-4
cdr3_aa: CASSEGGNTDTQYF
cdr3_nt: TGTGCCAGCAGTGAAGGCGGCAACACAGATACGCAGTATTTT

clone_size: -
j_call: TRBJ2-7
d_call: -
v_call: TRBV5-6
cdr3_aa: CASSYYHSYEQYF
cdr3_nt: TGTGCCAGCAGCTACTACCACTCCTACGAGCAGTACTTC

clone_size: -
j_call: TRBJ1-5
d_call: -
v_call: TRBV19
cdr3_aa: CASSSYNQPQHF
cdr3_nt: TGTGCCAGTAGTTCTTACAATCAGCCCCAGCATTTT

clone_size: -
j_call: TRBJ2-5
d_call: -
v_call: TRBV6-1
cdr3_aa: CASSEGDIDQETQYF
cdr3_nt: TGTGCCAGCAGTGAAGGGGACATCGACCAAGAGACCCAGTACTTC

clone_size: -
j_call: TRBJ1-4
d_call: TRBD1
v_call: TRBV19
cdr3_aa: CASSSRGRREKLFF
cdr3_nt: TGTGCCAGTAGTAGCAGGGGGCGGCGGGAAAAACTGTTTTTT

clone_size: -
j_call: TRBJ2-3
d_call: -
v_call: TRBV20-1
cdr3_aa: CSAPGTDTQYF
cdr3_nt: TGCAGTGCCCCCGGGACAGATACGCAGTATTTT

clone_size: few
j_call: TRBJ2-7
d_call: -
v_call: TRBV6-1
cdr3_aa: CASSEGYSSYEQYF
cdr3_nt: TGTGCCAGCAGTGAAGGCTACAGTAGCTACGAGCAGTACTTC

clone_size: -
j_call: TRBJ1-2
d_call: TRBD1
v_call: TRBV7-2
cdr3_aa: CASSLDREGDGYTF
cdr3_nt: TGTGCCAGCAGCCTTGACAGGGAAGGGGATGGCTACACCTTC

clone_size: -
j_call: TRBJ1-4
d_call: -
v_call: TRBV19
cdr3_aa: CASSISQTNEKLFF
cdr3_nt: TGTGCCAGTAGTATCTCACAGACTAATGAAAAACTGTTTTTT

clone_size: -
j_call: TRBJ1-1
d_call: -
v_call: TRBV7-3
cdr3_aa: CASSKQGNTEAFF
cdr3_nt: TGTGCCAGCAGCAAACAGGGGAACACTGAAGCTTTCTTT

clone_size: -
j_call: TRBJ1-2
d_call: TRBD1
v_call: TRBV6-5
cdr3_aa: CASSRGQGNYGYTF
cdr3_nt: TGTGCCAGTAGCCGGGGACAGGGTAATTATGGCTACACCTTC

clone_size: -
j_call: TRBJ2-2
d_call: -
v_call: TRBV4-1
cdr3_aa: CASSQVERAGELFF
cdr3_nt: TGCGCCAGCAGCCAAGTAGAGAGGGCCGGGGAGCTGTTTTTT

clone_size: once
j_call: TRBJ2-7
d_call: TRBD2
v_call: TRBV3-1/TRBV3-2
cdr3_aa: CASSQDRGGGLSYEQYF
cdr3_nt: TGTGCCAGCAGCCAAGATCGTGGCGGGGGGCTCTCCTACGAGCAGTACTTC

clone_size: -
j_call: TRBJ2-5
d_call: -
v_call: TRBV3-1/TRBV3-2
cdr3_aa: CASSHLVGGRGETQYF
cdr3_nt: TGTGCCAGCAGCCACCTTGTGGGGGGGCGTGGTGAGACCCAGTACTTC

clone_size: -
j_call: TRBJ1-1
d_call: -
v_call: TRBV5-5
cdr3_aa: CASSQMRTNTEAFF
cdr3_nt: TGTGCCAGCAGCCAGATGAGGACTAACACTGAAGCTTTCTTT

clone_size: -
j_call: TRBJ1-2
d_call: -
v_call: TRBV5-1
cdr3_aa: CASSLKGDYGYTF
cdr3_nt: TGCGCCAGCAGCTTAAAAGGGGACTATGGCTACACCTTC

clone_size: -
j_call: TRBJ1-5
d_call: -
v_call: TRBV12-3/TRBV12-4
cdr3_aa: CASSLYEDQPQHF
cdr3_nt: TGTGCCAGCAGTTTATATGAGGATCAGCCCCAGCATTTT

clone_size: -
j_call: TRBJ2-3
d_call: -
v_call: TRBV19
cdr3_aa: CASSIERADTQYF
cdr3_nt: TGTGCCAGTAGTATAGAGAGGGCAGATACGCAGTATTTT

clone_size: -
j_call: TRBJ1-2
d_call: -
v_call: TRBV7-9
cdr3_aa: CASSFNTVNYGYTF
cdr3_nt: TGTGCCAGCAGCTTCAATACGGTGAACTATGGCTACACCTTC

clone_size: -
j_call: TRBJ1-4
d_call: TRBD1
v_call: TRBV11-2
cdr3_aa: CASSVAGQGGEKLFF
cdr3_nt: TGTGCCAGCAGCGTGGCGGGACAGGGAGGGGAAAAACTGTTTTTT

clone_size: -
j_call: TRBJ1-5
d_call: TRBD1
v_call: TRBV20-1
cdr3_aa: CSASPPYRGYQPQHF
cdr3_nt: TGCAGTGCTAGTCCTCCCTACAGGGGTTATCAGCCCCAGCATTTT

clone_size: -
j_call: TRBJ1-5
d_call: -
v_call: TRBV21-1
cdr3_aa: CASTVNDRGKPQHF
cdr3_nt: TGTGCCAGCACCGTGAACGACAGGGGTAAGCCCCAGCATTTT

clone_size: -
j_call: TRBJ2-5
d_call: -
v_call: TRBV6-5
cdr3_aa: CATFQPGGETQYF
cdr3_nt: TGTGCCACTTTCCAACCAGGGGGGGAGACCCAGTACTTC

clone_size: -
j_call: TRBJ1-2
d_call: -
v_call: TRBV30
cdr3_aa: CACARGPPYGYTF
cdr3_nt: TGTGCCTGTGCACGAGGTCCTCCGTATGGCTACACCTTC

clone_size: -
j_call: TRBJ2-7
d_call: -
v_call: TRBV4-2
cdr3_aa: CASSQVGQGSVEQYF
cdr3_nt: TGTGCCAGCAGCCAAGTAGGTCAGGGATCGGTCGAGCAGTACTTC

clone_size: -
j_call: TRBJ1-3
d_call: -
v_call: TRBV30
cdr3_aa: CAWSVQQVLSGNTIYF
cdr3_nt: TGTGCCTGGAGTGTACAGCAGGTTCTCTCTGGAAACACCATATATTTT

clone_size: -
j_call: TRBJ2-5
d_call: TRBD2
v_call: TRBV5-1
cdr3_aa: CASSLDYGGGSETQYF
cdr3_nt: TGCGCCAGCAGCTTGGATTATGGGGGAGGGTCGGAGACCCAGTACTTC

clone_size: -
j_call: TRBJ1-1
d_call: -
v_call: TRBV9
cdr3_aa: CASSVVPDGRNTEAFF
cdr3_nt: TGTGCCAGCAGCGTCGTTCCGGACGGGAGGAACACTGAAGCTTTCTTT

clone_size: once
j_call: TRBJ2-3
d_call: -
v_call: TRBV19
cdr3_aa: CASKGGANTYTDTQYF
cdr3_nt: TGTGCCAGTAAAGGAGGGGCGAACACGTACACAGATACGCAGTATTTT

clone_size: -
j_call: TRBJ2-3
d_call: TRBD1
v_call: TRBV7-9
cdr3_aa: CASRRSGARDRVPDTQYF
cdr3_nt: TGTGCCAGCAGACGCTCCGGGGCCCGGGACAGGGTACCAGATACGCAGTATTTT

clone_size: -
j_call: TRBJ2-5
d_call: -
v_call: TRBV10-3
cdr3_aa: CAITGRLGETQYF
cdr3_nt: TGTGCCATCACTGGCCGTCTAGGAGAGACCCAGTACTTC

clone_size: once
j_call: TRBJ1-2
d_call: -
v_call: TRBV11-2
cdr3_aa: CASSLARVINYGYTF
cdr3_nt: TGTGCCAGCAGCTTGGCGAGGGTAATTAACTATGGCTACACCTTC

clone_size: -
j_call: TRBJ2-5
d_call: -
v_call: TRBV13
cdr3_aa: CASSGRGWQETQYF
cdr3_nt: TGTGCCAGCAGCGGCAGGGGCTGGCAAGAGACCCAGTACTTC

clone_size: -
j_call: TRBJ2-5
d_call: TRBD2
v_call: TRBV30
cdr3_aa: CAVDSGGGGETQYF
cdr3_nt: TGTGCCGTAGATAGCGGGGGTGGCGGGGAGACCCAGTACTTC

clone_size: -
j_call: TRBJ1-2
d_call: -
v_call: TRBV29-1
cdr3_aa: CSVDQGPYGYTF
cdr3_nt: TGCAGCGTTGACCAGGGGCCCTATGGCTACACCTTC

clone_size: once
j_call: TRBJ2-7
d_call: TRBD1
v_call: TRBV4-1
cdr3_aa: CASSQEDRYTGEQYF
cdr3_nt: TGCGCCAGCAGCCAAGAGGACAGGTATACGGGCGAGCAGTACTTC

clone_size: -
j_call: TRBJ1-2
d_call: -
v_call: TRBV3-1/TRBV3-2
cdr3_aa: CASSQAGYGYTF
cdr3_nt: TGTGCCAGCAGCCAGGCAGGATATGGCTACACCTTC

clone_size: -
j_call: TRBJ2-7
d_call: -
v_call: TRBV6-1
cdr3_aa: CASSEGFGRAYEQYF
cdr3_nt: TGTGCCAGCAGTGAAGGTTTCGGCAGGGCGTACGAGCAGTACTTC

clone_size: -
j_call: TRBJ2-6
d_call: -
v_call: TRBV24-1
cdr3_aa: CATSDLPSLQGTGANVLTF
cdr3_nt: TGTGCCACCAGTGATTTGCCTTCACTCCAGGGGACTGGGGCCAACGTCCTGACTTTC

clone_size: -
j_call: TRBJ1-3
d_call: TRBD1
v_call: TRBV2
cdr3_aa: CASSLGQPLGNTIYF
cdr3_nt: TGTGCCAGCAGCCTGGGACAGCCACTTGGAAACACCATATATTTT

clone_size: -
j_call: TRBJ2-2
d_call: -
v_call: TRBV5-5
cdr3_aa: CASSLEGDTGELFF
cdr3_nt: TGTGCCAGCAGCTTGGAGGGGGACACCGGGGAGCTGTTTTTT

clone_size: -
j_call: TRBJ1-2
d_call: -
v_call: TRBV5-6
cdr3_aa: CASSLNRELGYGYTF
cdr3_nt: TGTGCCAGCAGCCTAAACAGGGAATTGGGTTATGGCTACACCTTC

clone_size: -
j_call: TRBJ1-1
d_call: -
v_call: TRBV21-1
cdr3_aa: CASSSQTVRNTEAFF
cdr3_nt: TGTGCCAGCAGCTCCCAGACAGTGCGGAACACTGAAGCTTTCTTT

clone_size: -
j_call: TRBJ1-2
d_call: -
v_call: TRBV19
cdr3_aa: CASNPGPQGGYTF
cdr3_nt: TGTGCCAGTAATCCGGGCCCCCAGGGCGGCTACACCTTC

clone_size: -
j_call: TRBJ1-2
d_call: TRBD1
v_call: TRBV2
cdr3_aa: CASSAGQGRDNGYTF
cdr3_nt: TGTGCCAGCAGTGCCGGACAGGGGCGAGATAATGGCTACACCTTC

clone_size: -
j_call: TRBJ2-7
d_call: TRBD1
v_call: TRBV10-2
cdr3_aa: CASSLTGGSYEQYF
cdr3_nt: TGCGCCAGCAGCTTGACAGGGGGCAGCTACGAGCAGTACTTC

clone_size: -
j_call: TRBJ2-7
d_call: TRBD1
v_call: TRBV5-1
cdr3_aa: CASSNRDRGAYEQYF
cdr3_nt: TGCGCCAGCAGCAACCGGGACAGAGGGGCCTACGAGCAGTACTTC

clone_size: -
j_call: TRBJ1-5
d_call: -
v_call: TRBV4-1
cdr3_aa: CASSQDLGQFDQPQHF
cdr3_nt: TGCGCCAGCAGCCAAGATCTCGGACAGTTTGATCAGCCCCAGCATTTT

clone_size: -
j_call: TRBJ2-3
d_call: TRBD1
v_call: TRBV18
cdr3_aa: CASLPGQGPDTQYF
cdr3_nt: TGTGCCAGCCTCCCGGGACAGGGCCCAGATACGCAGTATTTT

clone_size: -
j_call: TRBJ1-4
d_call: TRBD1
v_call: TRBV3-1/TRBV3-2
cdr3_aa: CASSPPGQDNEKLFF
cdr3_nt: TGTGCCAGCAGCCCTCCGGGACAGGATAATGAAAAACTGTTTTTT

clone_size: -
j_call: TRBJ1-2
d_call: -
v_call: TRBV5-1
cdr3_aa: CASSLPDRGYGYTF
cdr3_nt: TGCGCCAGCAGCTTGCCGGATAGAGGCTATGGCTACACCTTC

clone_size: -
j_call: TRBJ1-2
d_call: -
v_call: TRBV6-5
cdr3_aa: CASSPQGKGFYGYTF
cdr3_nt: TGTGCCAGCAGTCCGCAGGGGAAGGGCTTCTATGGCTACACCTTC

clone_size: -
j_call: TRBJ1-2
d_call: -
v_call: TRBV19
cdr3_aa: CATTTGGLLSNYGYTF
cdr3_nt: TGTGCCACTACAACCGGAGGCTTACTTTCCAACTATGGCTACACCTTC

clone_size: -
j_call: TRBJ2-4
d_call: -
v_call: TRBV11-1
cdr3_aa: CASSSPGSKNIQYF
cdr3_nt: TGTGCCAGCAGCTCCCCGGGATCCAAAAACATTCAGTACTTC